This T cell receptor (beta chain) was profiled in a study of beta chain features in type 1 diabetes. Germline V CDR1 and CDR2: SGHAT, FQNNGV. CDR3 length: 15 amino acids. V dropped 2 bases and J dropped 4; count of bases not matched to a gene: 3. General study findings and limits: TCRB CDR3s from Type 1 diabetes patients were moderately but significantly shorter in all four CD4+ subsets.

Isolated RNA was reverse transcribed in full, so expressed TCRB transcripts were sequenced. The data were produced by immunoSEQ multiplex PCR, yet TCRdb's version contains in-frame clones alone and is incomplete. This table holds over 25,000 clones, roughly 50% found once. Comment on this clone: Its antigen is unidentified.

The chain recombines TRBV11-2 with TRBJ1-2; 11 positions agree with TRBD1. The sequence was collected from a woman aged 18-29 years with type 1 diabetes. The sequencing input was Tregs from blood. The CDR3 spells CASSLWGTGGYGYTF. DNA for the CDR3: TGTGCCAGCAGCTTATGGGGGACAGGGGGCTATGGCTACACCTTC.